This T cell receptor beta chain was observed in a study of T cells in Graves' hyperthyroidism and ophthalmopathy. This clonotype was counted ten times or more. V was clipped by 6 bases and J by 2 bases, with 13 bases between them. The CDR3 covers 15 residues. CDR1 is MNHNS, CDR2 SASEGT, per germline. RNA transcripts gave rise to amplified TCR beta CDR3 regions. The TCR CDR3 first-round RT-PCR relied on the HTBI primer set. From the multiplex PCR reads, TCRdb called clonotypes with MiXCR, one entry per CDR3 protein. Of roughly 280,000 distinct CDR3 sequences in the sample, 17% were seen once. The V and J genes are TRBV6-1 and TRBJ1-4; maybe TRBD1 (6 bases). The clonotype comes from a woman aged 55-69 years with Graves' ophthalmopathy. Sequencing was carried out using blood. CDR3 coding DNA: TGTGCCAGCAGCCAGGGGTGGGGGACTAATGAAAAACTGTTTTTT. Residues: CASSQGWGTNEKLFF.